The 4 T cell receptor beta chains presented below share a single source sample, sequenced in a study of graft-versus-host responses after intestinal transplantation (dated by TCRdb to the early 2020s). These receptors have no identified antigens. The time point tag for this specimen amounts to: cells obtained before transplantation from donor or recipient. Receptor libraries were prepared by the immunoSEQ multiplex PCR assay. TCRdb stores this immuneACCESS table with in-frame sequences only. Part of the clones is absent; in the studies checked, under half of the shortfall reflects unresolved V genes, and no reason is known for the rest. This sample holds about 86,000 clones; about 88% were observed only once. Under 0.3% of the sample lies in the top ten. The sequencing used unstimulated CD4+ T cells sorted from spleen or lymph node cells, collected before transplant. The source is a human donor who was the organ donor for an intestinal transplant.

The CDR3 bases are TGTGCCAGCAGCTTATGGCAGGGAAAGAACACTGAAGCTTTCTTT. Translated: CASSLWQGKNTEAFF. The chain is built from TRBV7-9 and TRBJ1-1, with D maybe TRBD1 (5 bases). Germline V gene lookup returns CDR1 SEHNR and CDR2 FQNEAQ (reference sequence). Trimming took off 2 bases at V and 1 base at J, with 11 bases between the two ends. The length of the CDR3 is 15 residues.

The chain links TRBV28 to TRBJ1-2; perhaps TRBD1 as D (6 bases). CDR3 size: 14 residues. Trimming removed 5 bases at V and 12 bases at J, with 22 bases between. Germline V gene data show CDR1 as MDHEN and CDR2 as SYDVKM. CDR3 sequence: CASSIHRASHPNTF. In DNA, the CDR3 is TGTGCCAGCAGTATCCACAGGGCCTCCCACCCTAACACCTTC.

The chain uses TRBV6-1 and TRBJ1-6; D gene ambiguous. The CDR3 is 14 residues long. The ends were cut back, 6 bases at V and 1 base at J, with 7 bases in the middle. Germline lookup yields CDR1 MNHNS and CDR2 SASEGT. CDR3 region: CASSVQSYNSPLHF. DNA of the CDR3: TGTGCCAGCAGCGTTCAGTCCTATAATTCACCCCTCCACTTT.

The chain recombines TRBV13 with TRBJ1-1; 7 bases are a match to TRBD1. The CDR3 consists of 14 residues. V was clipped by 5 bases and J by 0 bases; unmatched bases: 3. The germline CDR1 and CDR2 sequences are PRHDT and FYEKMQ (reference sequence). The CDR3 sequence is CASSRTGLNTEAFF. CDR3 nucleotide sequence: TGTGCCAGCAGCCGGACAGGATTGAACACTGAAGCTTTCTTT.